The 6 T cell receptor beta chains listed next were all sequenced from one sample in a study of T cell responses to AZD1222 COVID-19 vaccine. Repertoires were generated with immunoSEQ multiplex PCR, while TCRdb's copy carries only in-frame clones and drops some. The top ten hold about a sixth of the sample, which has about 97,000 clones, approximately 88% seen once. Here the sequenced sample was peripheral blood, taken on day 0 of AZD1222 vaccination. The receptor set was obtained from an adult in good health.

This sequence joins TRBV28 and TRBJ1-2, with TRBD1 matching over 10 bases. J lost 7 bases, V lost 6 bases, and 8 bases had no gene match. Germline V gene data show CDR1 as MDHEN and CDR2 as SYDVKM. The CDR3 is made up of 14 amino acids. CDR3 sequence (DNA): TGTGCCAGCAGCCGTGGACAGGGGGGTTTTGGCTACACCTTC. It yields the protein CASSRGQGGFGYTF.

This rearrangement joins TRBV28 to TRBJ1-5; tentative D call: TRBD1 (5 bases). From germline, CDR1 is MDHEN and CDR2 SYDVKM. Trimming left V 6 bases short and J 7 bases short, with 28 bases between. The CDR3 totals 18 residues. The CDR3 loop is CASRSPVGTGSGSQPQHF. CDR3 in DNA: TGTGCCAGCAGATCACCCGTGGGGACCGGCAGCGGAAGCCAGCCCCAGCATTTT.

This clone occurred once. The chain combines TRBV19 with TRBJ1-1; D is possibly TRBD1 (6 bases). The germline CDR1 and CDR2 sequences are LNHDA and SQIVND (reference sequence). With 4 bases removed from V and 1 base from J, the gap between germline ends came to 10 bases. This CDR3 has 14 residues. Written as DNA, the CDR3 is TGTGCCAGTAGTAGGGCGACAGGGAACACTGAAGCTTTCTTT. Translating gives CASSRATGNTEAFF.

This rearrangement joins TRBV19 to TRBJ1-2; D is unresolved. This CDR3 contains 13 residues. V dropped 2 bases and J dropped 4 bases, with 8 bases sitting between them. The germline gives CDR1 LNHDA, CDR2 SQIVND (reference sequence). The CDR3 coding sequence is TGTGCCAGTAGTATATCTTTGGCCTATGGCTACACCTTC. Its translation is CASSISLAYGYTF.

V is TRBV10-3 and J is TRBJ2-5; unclear D gene. The CDR3 contains 11 residues. Germline CDR1 and CDR2: ENHRY and SYGVKD. Trimming removed 7 bases from V and 5 bases from J, with 8 bases in between. The CDR3 is CAIMVGETQYF. The CDR3 DNA follows: TGTGCCATCATGGTGGGTGAGACCCAGTACTTC.

The chain employs TRBV5-1 and TRBJ2-7; D is unresolved. V was shortened by 0 bases and J by 1 base, with 8 bases between the two germline ends. Germline V gene lookup returns CDR1 SGHRS and CDR2 YFSETQ. CDR3 length equals 14 residues. The CDR3 coding sequence is TGCGCCAGCAGCTTGGTTGAGGCGTCCTACGAGCAGTACTTC. Protein sequence: CASSLVEASYEQYF.